What follows describes a single TCR beta chain. This sample stems from a study of cytomegalovirus exposure and HLA in healthy donors. PCR primers comprised 60 Vbeta and 13 Jbeta primers. Measured with immunoSEQ multiplex PCR; TCRdb has only the in-frame clones, and not every one. Its listing shows approximately 60,000 clones. V dropped 6 bases and J dropped 0 bases, with 7 bases sitting between them. CDR1 and CDR2 (germline): MNHNS, SASEGT. The CDR3 length is 13 residues. The sample consisted of PBMCs. This chain joins TRBV6-1 and TRBJ2-3; no reliable D call. The clonotype originates from a man younger than 40 in good health and CMV-seropositive. The CDR3 nucleotides read TGTGCCAGCAGAAGAACTAGCACAGATACGCAGTATTTT. It encodes CASRRTSTDTQYF.